This T cell receptor (beta chain) was found in a study of blood T cell repertoires in COVID-19. The wider study: There were acute and convalescent COVID-19 samples, and they came from the United States, Italy and Spain. PBMCs, B-cell-depleted T cells, or T cells were the source of the cDNA or gDNA that made up the material.

Trimming removed 5 bases from V and 1 base from J; junction bases left unmatched: 5. The CDR3 loop spans 14 amino acids. Per germline, CDR1 MDHEN and CDR2 SYDVKM. TCRdb's copy holds only in-frame clones and misses some; the assay was immunoSEQ multiplex PCR. The data hold about 180,000 clones, with more than 70% observed a single time. This receptor was taken from a woman in her twenties or thirties with acute or convalescent COVID-19. What was sequenced was peripheral blood. V is TRBV28 and J is TRBJ2-7; 7 bases align to TRBD1. The CDR3 DNA reads TGTGCCAGCAGTGAGGGACAGTCTTCCTACGAGCAGTACTTC. This sequence encodes CASSEGQSSYEQYF.